Listed here is a single T cell receptor beta chain. Its antigen is unknown. V dropped 4 bases and J dropped 6 bases, with 19 bases sitting between them. This CDR3 comprises 15 residues. The germline gives CDR1 SGDLS, CDR2 YYNGEE. The data stem from a study of T cell responses to AZD1222 COVID-19 vaccine. Only in-frame clones appear in the TCRdb table, and some are missing; sequencing was by immunoSEQ multiplex PCR. The sample includes 150,000 to 200,000 clones, about 91% of them seen just once. Study-wide findings and caveats: Rises in breadth and depth of Spike-specific TCRs came after two AZD1222 doses. Mapped onto spike, vaccine-associated CD4 TCRs spanned it and were dominant at 160-218 and 743-854.

This sequence originates from an adult who received the AZD1222 COVID-19 vaccine. The sample here was peripheral blood, taken 28 days after the second AZD1222 dose. The chain recombines TRBV9 with TRBJ1-1; D not certain. The DNA for the CDR3 is TGTGCCAGCAGCATAGGCGCAGTTTTAGACCCTGAAGCTTTCTTT. This sequence encodes CASSIGAVLDPEAFF.